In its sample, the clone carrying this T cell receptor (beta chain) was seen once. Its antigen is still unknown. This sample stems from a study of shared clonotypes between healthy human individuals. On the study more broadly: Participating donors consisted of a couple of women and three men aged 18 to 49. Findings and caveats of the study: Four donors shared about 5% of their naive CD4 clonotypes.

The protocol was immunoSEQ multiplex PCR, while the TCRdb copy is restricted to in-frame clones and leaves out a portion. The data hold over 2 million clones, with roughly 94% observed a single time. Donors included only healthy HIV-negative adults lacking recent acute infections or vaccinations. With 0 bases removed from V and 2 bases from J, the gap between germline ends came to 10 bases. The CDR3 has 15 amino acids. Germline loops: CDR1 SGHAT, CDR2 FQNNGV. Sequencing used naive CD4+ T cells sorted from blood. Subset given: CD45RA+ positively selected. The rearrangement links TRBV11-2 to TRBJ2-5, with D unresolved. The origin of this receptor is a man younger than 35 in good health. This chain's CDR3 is CASSLEGRRQETQYF. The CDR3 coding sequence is TGTGCCAGCAGCTTAGAAGGACGGAGACAAGAGACCCAGTACTTC. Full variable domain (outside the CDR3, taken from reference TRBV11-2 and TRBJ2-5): EAGVAQSPRYKIIEKRQSVAFWCNPISGHATLYWYQQILGQGPKLLIQFQNNGVVDDSQLPKDRFSAERLKGVDSTLKIQPAKLEDSAVYLCASSLEGRRQETQYFGPGTRLLVL.